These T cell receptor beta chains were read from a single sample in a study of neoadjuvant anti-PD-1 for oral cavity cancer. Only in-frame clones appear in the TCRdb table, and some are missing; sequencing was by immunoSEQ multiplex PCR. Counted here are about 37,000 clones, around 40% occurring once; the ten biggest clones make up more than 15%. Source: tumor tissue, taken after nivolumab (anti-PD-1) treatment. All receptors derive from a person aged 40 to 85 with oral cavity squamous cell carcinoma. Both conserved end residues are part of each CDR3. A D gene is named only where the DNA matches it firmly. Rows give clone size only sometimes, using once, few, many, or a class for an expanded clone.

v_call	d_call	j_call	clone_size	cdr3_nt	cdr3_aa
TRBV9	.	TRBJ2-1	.	TGTGCCAGCAGCGTAGGGGCGAGCACCTACAATGAGCAGTTCTTC	CASSVGASTYNEQFF
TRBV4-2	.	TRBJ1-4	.	TGTGCCAGCAGCCAAGATCCCGGTCTGGAGGAAAAACTGTTTTTT	CASSQDPGLEEKLFF
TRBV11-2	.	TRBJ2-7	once	TGTGCCAGCAGCCCGACAGGGAGGGCCTACGAGCAGTACTTC	CASSPTGRAYEQYF
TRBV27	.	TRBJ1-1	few	TGTGCCAGCAGTGCCTCCCCATTAGGGAACACTGAAGCTTTCTTT	CASSASPLGNTEAFF
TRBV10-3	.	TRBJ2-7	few	TGTGCCATCAGTGAGCTACCGGGAGAGCAGTACTTC	CAISELPGEQYF
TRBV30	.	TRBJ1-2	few	TGTGCCTGCCGTGGGGGGGGCACCTATGGCTACACCTTC	CACRGGGTYGYTF
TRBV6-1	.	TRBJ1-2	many	TGTGCCAGCTCCTCAGTGGTCTGGGGCTACACCTTC	CASSSVVWGYTF
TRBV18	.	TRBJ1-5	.	TGTGCCAGCTCACTTGAGGGATCTTATAGCAATCAGCCCCAGCATTTT	CASSLEGSYSNQPQHF
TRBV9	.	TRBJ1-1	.	TGTGCCAGCAGCGTAGGGGGTTCCGAAGCTTTCTTT	CASSVGGSEAFF
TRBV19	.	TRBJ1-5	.	TGTGCCAGTAGGGGCCCTGGGAGCAATCAGCCCCAGCATTTT	CASRGPGSNQPQHF
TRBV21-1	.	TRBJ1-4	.	TGTGCCAGCAGCAAAGCGCTCCACGCAAGAGAGGAAAAACTGTTTTTT	CASSKALHAREEKLFF
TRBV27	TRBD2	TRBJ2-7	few	TGTGCCAGCAGTCCACAAGCGGGAGCCTCCTACGAGCAGTACTTC	CASSPQAGASYEQYF
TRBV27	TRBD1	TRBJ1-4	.	TGTGCCAGCAGTTCACCCCGACAGGGGGCTCTCCCGGGGGGAAAACTGTTTTTT	CASSSPRQGALPGGKLFF
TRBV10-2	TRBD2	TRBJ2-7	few	TGCGCCAGCAAGACTAGCGGGACCTACGAGCAGTACTTC	CASKTSGTYEQYF
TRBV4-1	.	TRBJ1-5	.	TGCGCCAGCAGCCAAGATCGGGCAGTCTATCAGCCCCAGCATTTT	CASSQDRAVYQPQHF
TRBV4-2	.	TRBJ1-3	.	TGTGCCAGCAGCCAAGACGACACCACCATATATTTT	CASSQDDTTIYF
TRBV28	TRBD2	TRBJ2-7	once	TGTGCCAGCAGTTCCACCCTAGCGGGAGGGGGGTACGAGCAGTACTTC	CASSSTLAGGGYEQYF
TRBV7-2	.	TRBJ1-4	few	TGTGCCAGCAGCTTTAAGGGAGGGGAAAAACTGTTTTTT	CASSFKGGEKLFF
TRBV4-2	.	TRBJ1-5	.	TGTGCCAGCAGCCAAGCCCCCCTTGATCAGCCCCAGCATTTT	CASSQAPLDQPQHF
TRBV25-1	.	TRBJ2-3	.	TGTGCCAGCAGTGATGGAGGACGGAAGAGCACAGATACGCAGTATTTT	CASSDGGRKSTDTQYF
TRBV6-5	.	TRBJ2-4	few	TGTGCCAGCAGTTATTCGGGACTTAACATTCAGTACTTC	CASSYSGLNIQYF
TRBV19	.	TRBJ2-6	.	TGTGCCAGTAGTCTGCAGGGTACGGCTGGGGCCAACGTCCTGACTTTC	CASSLQGTAGANVLTF
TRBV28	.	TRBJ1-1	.	TGTGCCAGCATTGCCCAGGGAAGAACTGAAGCTTTCTTT	CASIAQGRTEAFF